The T cell receptor (beta chain) under discussion was sequenced for a study of naive and memory T cell subsets. General observations from the study: Possibly reflecting memory cells re-expressing CD45RA, a few larger clonotypes occurred in naive repertoires, especially CD8.

The beta constant-region primer was an equimolar mix of two oligonucleotides covering TRBC1 and TRBC2. Nested alpha and beta constant-region primers with the SP2 primer drove four PCR rounds on ligated cDNA. TCRdb re-called the UMI-ligation and nested PCR reads with MiXCR, one entry per CDR3 protein. The sample consists of 150,000 or so distinct CDR3 sequences, 20% to 25% of them appearing once. Only a few counts were recorded for this clonotype. Its antigen is still unknown. This TCR was sampled from a human donor in good health. The specimen was naive CD4+ T cells from blood.

The CDR3 DNA reads TGTGCCAGCAGTTCCACCTCAGGGGAGTCTGGCTACGAGCAGTACTTC. Protein: CASSSTSGESGYEQYF. The V gene is TRBV12-3 or TRBV12-4, the J gene TRBJ2-7, with D perhaps TRBD1 (6 bases). The CDR3 loop spans 16 amino acids. V lost 4 bases and J 3 bases, leaving 19 bases between the germline ends.